These 29 T cell receptor beta chains were all obtained from the same sample, sequenced in a study of cytomegalovirus exposure and HLA in healthy donors. PCR employed 60 Vbeta and 13 Jbeta primers. Using immunoSEQ multiplex PCR, the repertoire was profiled, and TCRdb retains in-frame clones only, with some absent. The repertoire consists of more than 90,000 clones, with roughly 83% occurring once and the leading ten covering around 3%. Sequenced input: PBMCs. The receptors stem from a woman aged 18-30 years in good health and CMV-seropositive.

A few counts support this clone. The J gene is TRBJ1-3, the V gene TRBV6-1; D unresolved. V lost 5 bases and J 3 bases, leaving 14 bases between the germline ends. From germline, CDR1 is MNHNS and CDR2 SASEGT. The CDR3 loop spans 15 amino acids. The CDR3 spells CASSTPLGSGNTIYF. In DNA, the CDR3 is TGTGCCAGCAGTACACCTCTTGGGAGTGGAAACACCATATATTTT.

This rearrangement joins TRBV9 to TRBJ1-1; 8 bases map to TRBD1. After removal of 3 bases from V and 0 bases from J, the junction contained 1 base not matched to a gene. The CDR3 loop spans 14 amino acids. Germline CDR1 SGDLS, CDR2 YYNGEE. The CDR3 region has the DNA TGTGCCAGCAGCGCGGGACAGGTGAACACTGAAGCTTTCTTT. Protein sequence: CASSAGQVNTEAFF.

The gene calls are TRBV7-2 and TRBJ2-7, with D perhaps TRBD1 (6 bases). Germline V lookup: CDR1 SGHTA, CDR2 FQGNSA. This CDR3 is 13 amino acids long. The ends were cut back, 5 bases at V and 5 bases at J, with 13 bases in the middle. CDR3 loop: CASSAQGNDEQYF. The DNA of the CDR3 is TGTGCCAGCAGCGCGCAGGGGAACGACGAGCAGTACTTC.

The chain employs TRBV28 and TRBJ2-7; 12 bases agree with TRBD2. This CDR3 is built from 14 residues. With V trimmed by 5 bases and J by 6 bases, 5 bases remained unmatched. Per germline, CDR1 MDHEN and CDR2 SYDVKM. CDR3 amino acids: CASSTSGRTREQYF. The CDR3 DNA reads as TGTGCCAGCAGTACTAGCGGGAGGACCCGCGAGCAGTACTTC.

This clone appeared a few times. The rearrangement uses TRBV10-1 and TRBJ2-3, with 7 bases aligning to TRBD2. V shed 7 bases and J 4 bases; nucleotides not matched to a gene: 11. The CDR3 is 15 amino acids. Germline CDR1 reads WNHNN; CDR2 reads SYGVQD (reference sequence). This chain's CDR3 is CASNDGGINPDTQYF. The CDR3 DNA sequence: TGCGCCAGCAACGACGGGGGGATTAATCCAGATACGCAGTATTTT.

The chain couples TRBV6-5 to TRBJ1-3; 9 bases are a match to TRBD1. Germline CDR1 MNHEY, CDR2 SVGAGI. The CDR3 is 15 residues long. Trimming at V came to 0 bases and at J to 7 bases, leaving 4 bases not matched to a gene. This chain's CDR3 is CASSYSGQGRNTIYF. In DNA, the CDR3 is TGTGCCAGCAGTTACTCGGGACAGGGTAGGAACACCATATATTTT.

The CDR3 region is CASSPVRVYEQYF. The CDR3 nucleotides read TGCGCCAGCAGCCCTGTGAGAGTCTACGAGCAGTACTTC. J is TRBJ2-7 and V is TRBV5-1; D remains ambiguous. The CDR3 has 13 residues. Trimming shortened V by 4 bases and J by 3 bases, and 11 bases separated the two germline ends. The germline CDR1 and CDR2 sequences are SGHRS and YFSETQ.

The gene calls are TRBV18 and TRBJ1-2; the D gene is possibly TRBD1 (5 bases). This CDR3 has 15 amino acids. Between the trimmed V and J ends, which lost 5 bases and 3 bases, there was a span of 16 bases. Germline assignment: CDR1 KGHSH and CDR2 LQKENI. The CDR3 nucleotides are TGTGCCAGCTCATCTCAGGGTGAAGGGGACTATGGCTACACCTTC. Protein: CASSSQGEGDYGYTF.

The rearrangement links TRBV27 to TRBJ2-1, with TRBD2 identical over 11 bases. The CDR3 has 16 residues. V lost 7 bases and J lost 3; bases outside the gene matches: 8. Per the germline V gene, CDR1 is MNHEY and CDR2 is SMNVEV (reference sequence). CDR3 DNA sequence: TGTGCCAGCAACCCCTGGGGACTAGCGGACTACAATGAGCAGTTCTTC. Translation gives CASNPWGLADYNEQFF.

The chain is built from TRBV25-1 and TRBJ2-5; TRBD2 matches at 13 bases. J was trimmed by 13 bases and V by 3 bases; bases with no gene match: 11. CDR1 MGHDK and CDR2 SYGVNS come from the germline V gene. The CDR3 contains 15 residues. CDR3 sequence reads: CASSDSRTSGRKRYF. The CDR3 DNA reads as TGTGCCAGCAGTGATTCAAGGACTAGCGGGAGAAAGAGGTACTTC.

For the CDR3, the DNA is TGTGCCAGCAGTTTCCCCGGCGGGGATGGCACTGAAGCTTTCTTT. This gives the protein CASSFPGGDGTEAFF. The chain couples TRBV28 to TRBJ1-1; D uncertain. This CDR3 contains 15 residues. Per the germline V gene, CDR1 is MDHEN and CDR2 is SYDVKM. V was clipped by 3 bases and J by 4 bases, with 15 bases between them. The full variable domain, in which reference TRBV28 and TRBJ1-1 provide the parts outside the CDR3, is DVKVTQSSRYLVKRTGEKVFLECVQDMDHENMFWYRQDPGLGLRLIYFSYDVKMKEKGDIPEGYSVSREKKERFSLILESASTNQTSMYLCASSFPGGDGTEAFFGQGTRLTVV.

This clone was seen a single time. The CDR3 spells CASTFGSSGIREQFF. CDR3 bases: TGTGCCAGCACGTTTGGGTCTAGCGGGATACGCGAGCAGTTCTTC. The chain carries TRBV6-1 and TRBJ2-1; 9 bases line up with TRBD2. Germline V gives CDR1 MNHNS, CDR2 SASEGT. The CDR3 contains 15 residues. The V gene end was trimmed by 7 bases and the J gene end by 10 bases; junction bases not matched to a gene: 14.

V and J are TRBV7-3 and TRBJ2-5; perhaps TRBD2 as D (6 bases). The CDR3 is made up of 13 amino acids. Trimming shortened V by 4 bases and J by 4 bases, and 10 bases separated the two germline ends. The germline gives CDR1 SGHTA, CDR2 FQGTGA. Here the CDR3 reads CASSSFGGETQYF. As DNA, the CDR3 is TGTGCCAGCAGCTCCTTCGGGGGAGAGACCCAGTACTTC.

The V call is TRBV28, the J call TRBJ1-5; TRBD1 matches at 9 bases. Germline V gene lookup returns CDR1 MDHEN and CDR2 SYDVKM. The CDR3 runs 15 residues. The junction had 5 bases not matched to a gene; V was cut back by 2 bases and J by 6 bases. CDR3 amino acids: CASSLRDRVGQPQHF. For the CDR3, the DNA is TGTGCCAGCAGTTTAAGGGACAGGGTGGGTCAGCCCCAGCATTTT. The full variable domain, in which reference TRBV28 and TRBJ1-5 provide the parts outside the CDR3, is DVKVTQSSRYLVKRTGEKVFLECVQDMDHENMFWYRQDPGLGLRLIYFSYDVKMKEKGDIPEGYSVSREKKERFSLILESASTNQTSMYLCASSLRDRVGQPQHFGDGTRLSIL.

The V call is TRBV5-1, the J call TRBJ1-4; 9 bases match TRBD1. From germline, CDR1 is SGHRS and CDR2 YFSETQ. There are 16 residues in the CDR3. The V segment lost 0 bases and the J segment 5 bases; nucleotides outside the gene matches: 5. In DNA, the CDR3 is TGCGCCAGCAGCTTGGCGGTGGACAGGGGAAATGAAAAACTGTTTTTT. This encodes CASSLAVDRGNEKLFF.

The V and J genes are TRBV29-1 and TRBJ2-7; a weak D match, TRBD1 (5 bases). The CDR3 runs to 15 residues. Per the germline V gene, CDR1 is SQVTM and CDR2 is ANQGSEA. The V and J ends lost 7 bases and 4 bases respectively, with 23 bases between them. As DNA, the CDR3 is TGCAGCGCCCCTCCTGACAGCCGTAGTAGGTACGAGCAGTACTTC. Translating it yields CSAPPDSRSRYEQYF.

This chain's CDR3 is CASSEPYRANQPQHF. The CDR3 DNA is TGTGCCAGCAGTGAACCTTACAGGGCCAATCAGCCCCAGCATTTT. This chain connects TRBV6-1 to TRBJ1-5; tentative D call: TRBD1 (6 bases). Germline V lookup: CDR1 MNHNS, CDR2 SASEGT. The CDR3 consists of 15 residues. V gave up 2 bases and J gave up 3 bases, with 11 bases separating them.

This clone came up once. The V and J genes are TRBV28 and TRBJ1-1, with D unclear. With 6 bases removed from V and 6 bases from J, the gap between germline ends came to 26 bases. Germline CDR1 reads MDHEN; CDR2 reads SYDVKM. The CDR3 contains 17 residues. DNA of the CDR3: TGTGCCAGCAGGGAGACGGGGATCGACCTTAAGGGCGCTGAAGCTTTCTTT. Protein sequence: CASRETGIDLKGAEAFF.

This clone was seen a handful of times. The chain uses TRBV18 and TRBJ1-2; 10 bases map to TRBD1. The CDR3 totals 18 residues. V shed 5 bases, J shed 3 bases, and the junction held 15 bases outside the gene matches. Germline V gene sequence: CDR1 KGHSH, CDR2 LQKENI. CDR3 DNA: TGTGCCAGCTCAAATCCGGACAGGGGGGTATACCACTACTATGGCTACACCTTC. It translates to CASSNPDRGVYHYYGYTF.

The rearrangement joins TRBV27 to TRBJ2-7, with D possibly TRBD1 on 5 matching bases. Germline CDR1 reads MNHEY; CDR2 reads SMNVEV (reference sequence). V was pared by 3 bases and J by 0 bases, with 9 bases between. The CDR3 has 14 residues. As DNA, the CDR3 is TGTGCCAGCAGTTTGGACATCACCTCCTACGAGCAGTACTTC. Translation: CASSLDITSYEQYF.

The chain recombines TRBV9 with TRBJ1-1; tentatively, D is TRBD1 (5 bases). This CDR3 comprises 13 residues. Trimming pared 3 bases from V and 0 bases from J, leaving 6 bases between. Per the germline V gene, CDR1 is SGDLS and CDR2 is YYNGEE. CDR3 nucleotides: TGTGCCAGCAGCGCGGGGGTGAACACTGAAGCTTTCTTT. Its translation is CASSAGVNTEAFF.

In this sample, this clone turned up a few times. This chain joins TRBV5-1 and TRBJ2-1, with TRBD1 matching 7 bases. Germline CDR1 and CDR2: SGHRS and YFSETQ. The V and J ends lost 3 bases and 4 bases, in that order; junction bases with no gene match: 7. This CDR3 spans 15 amino acids. CDR3 sequence: CASSWGPGQYNEQFF. The DNA of the CDR3 is TGCGCCAGCAGCTGGGGGCCGGGACAGTACAATGAGCAGTTCTTC.

The table lists this clone with a count of one. The chain carries TRBV10-2 and TRBJ1-1, with 8 positions matching TRBD1. The length of the CDR3 is 13 residues. Germline V gives CDR1 WSHSY, CDR2 SAAADI. V dropped 8 bases and J dropped 4; count of bases not matched to a gene: 6. The CDR3 protein is CASRTGLGTEAFF. CDR3 in DNA: TGCGCCAGCCGGACAGGGTTGGGCACTGAAGCTTTCTTT.

The chain links TRBV15 to TRBJ2-7, with 7 bases that match TRBD1. Germline assignment: CDR1 LNHNV and CDR2 YYDKDF (reference sequence). CDR3 length: 15 residues. With 1 base clipped from V and 1 base from J, the junction kept 4 bases outside the gene matches. Written as DNA, the CDR3 is TGTGCCACCAGCAGAGGTGGGACAGAGTCCTACGAGCAGTACTTC. It encodes CATSRGGTESYEQYF. The full variable domain, in which reference TRBV15 and TRBJ2-7 provide the parts outside the CDR3, is DAMVIQNPRYQVTQFGKPVTLSCSQTLNHNVMYWYQQKSSQAPKLLFHYYDKDFNNEADTPDNFQSRRPNTSFCFLDIRSPGLGDTAMYLCATSRGGTESYEQYFGPGTRLTVT.

This clone was recorded a few times. The rearrangement joins TRBV5-1 to TRBJ2-3, with unresolved D. The CDR3 totals 19 residues. Germline V gives CDR1 SGHRS, CDR2 YFSETQ. The V and J ends lost 2 bases and 0 bases respectively, with 22 bases between them. CDR3 amino acids: CASSFTIQGWRTSTDTQYF. CDR3 DNA sequence: TGCGCCAGCAGCTTTACTATACAAGGCTGGAGAACAAGCACAGATACGCAGTATTTT.

This clone was seen only a few times. V gene TRBV19 combines with J gene TRBJ1-4; maybe TRBD1 (6 bases). Germline CDR1 is LNHDA and CDR2 is SQIVND (reference sequence). V lost 6 bases, J lost 8 bases, and 16 bases lay in between. The CDR3 has 14 residues. Written as DNA, the CDR3 is TGTGCCAGTAGCAGGGGAACCGAGAACGAAAAACTGTTTTTT. As protein: CASSRGTENEKLFF.

The count of this clone is one. This sequence joins TRBV19 and TRBJ1-3; tentatively, D is TRBD1 (5 bases). V dropped 4 bases and J dropped 0 bases, with 16 bases sitting between them. The CDR3 has 17 residues. Per the germline V gene, CDR1 is LNHDA and CDR2 is SQIVND (reference sequence). The CDR3: CASSRDIDSPSGNTIYF. For the CDR3, the DNA is TGTGCCAGTAGTAGGGATATCGACAGTCCCTCTGGAAACACCATATATTTT.

This clone has just a few counts. The chain links TRBV7-8 to TRBJ1-3; 8 bases match TRBD1. Trimming removed 4 bases from V and 0 bases from J; junction bases left unmatched: 14. In germline, CDR1 is SGHVS, CDR2 FQNEAQ. The CDR3 is 19 residues long. CDR3 sequence reads: CASSSHLGGQATSGNTIYF. The CDR3, as DNA: TGTGCCAGCAGCTCCCACCTTGGGGGACAGGCCACCTCTGGAAACACCATATATTTT.

This rearrangement joins TRBV20-1 to TRBJ1-1, with D unresolved. This CDR3 region has 11 residues. Trimming removed 0 bases at V and 7 bases at J, with 6 bases between. The V gene's germline CDR1 is DFQATT and CDR2 SNEGSKA (reference sequence). The CDR3 DNA reads as TGCAGTGCTAGAGAGGTCGGTGAAGCTTTCTTT. Amino acid sequence: CSAREVGEAFF.